This record covers a single T cell receptor beta chain. The antigen remains unidentified. Each TCR beta library was made by quantitative 5'-RACE that incorporated molecular barcodes. Via MiXCR, TCRdb re-called the 5' RACE reads, giving one row per CDR3 protein. The repertoire holds about 130,000 distinct CDR3 sequences, with roughly an eighth as singletons. The sample comes from a study of CD8 T cells in ankylosing spondylitis. The study, taken as a whole, reports: Both synovial fluid and blood in reactive arthritis had previously been reported to carry some motif variants.

The V and J ends lost 2 bases and 4 bases respectively, with 14 bases between them. The germline V gene has CDR1 SGHRS and CDR2 YFSETQ. The CDR3 sequence is 15 residues long. The chain carries TRBV5-1 and TRBJ2-3; the D gene is possibly TRBD2 (6 bases). The receptor's source is a female donor with ankylosing spondylitis or in good health (not recorded which). Sequencing input: blood, either unsorted or a sorted T cell fraction (not recorded which). In DNA, the CDR3 is TGCGCCAGCAGCTTTTCAGGGACTCAGGCAGATACGCAGTATTTT. It is translated as CASSFSGTQADTQYF.